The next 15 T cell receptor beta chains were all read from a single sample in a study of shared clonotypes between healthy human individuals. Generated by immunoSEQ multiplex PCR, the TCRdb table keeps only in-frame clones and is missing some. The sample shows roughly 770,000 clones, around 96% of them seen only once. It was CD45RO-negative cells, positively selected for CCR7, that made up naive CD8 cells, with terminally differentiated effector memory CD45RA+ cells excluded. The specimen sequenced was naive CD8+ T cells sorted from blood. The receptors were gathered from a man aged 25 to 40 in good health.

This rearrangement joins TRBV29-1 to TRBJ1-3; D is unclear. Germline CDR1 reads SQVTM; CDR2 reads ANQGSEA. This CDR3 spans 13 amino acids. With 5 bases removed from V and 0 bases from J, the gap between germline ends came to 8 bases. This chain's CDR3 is CSVQADSGNTIYF. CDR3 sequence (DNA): TGCAGCGTTCAGGCCGACTCTGGAAACACCATATATTTT. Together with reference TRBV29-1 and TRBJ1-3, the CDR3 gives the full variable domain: SAVISQKPSRDICQRGTSLTIQCQVDSQVTMMFWYRQQPGQSLTLIATANQGSEATYESGFVIDKFPISRPNLTFSTLTVSNMSPEDSSIYLCSVQADSGNTIYFGEGSWLTVV.

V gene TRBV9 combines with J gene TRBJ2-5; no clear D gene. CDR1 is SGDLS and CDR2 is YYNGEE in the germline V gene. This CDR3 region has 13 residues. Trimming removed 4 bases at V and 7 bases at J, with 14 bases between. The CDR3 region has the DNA TGTGCCAGCAGCTCGAGCGCGCCGGGGACCCAGTACTTC. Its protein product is CASSSSAPGTQYF.

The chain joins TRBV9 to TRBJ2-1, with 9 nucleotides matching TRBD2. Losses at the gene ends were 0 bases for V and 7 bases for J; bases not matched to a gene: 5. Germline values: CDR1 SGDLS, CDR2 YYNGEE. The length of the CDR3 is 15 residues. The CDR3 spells CASSVVGLAVNEQFF. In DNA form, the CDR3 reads TGTGCCAGCAGCGTAGTGGGACTAGCTGTTAATGAGCAGTTCTTC.

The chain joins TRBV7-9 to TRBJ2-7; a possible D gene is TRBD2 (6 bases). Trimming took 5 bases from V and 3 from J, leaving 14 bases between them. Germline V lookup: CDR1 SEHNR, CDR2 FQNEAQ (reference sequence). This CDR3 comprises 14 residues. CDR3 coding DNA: TGTGCCAGCAGCCACCGGGACTGGATCTACGAGCAGTACTTC. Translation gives CASSHRDWIYEQYF.

CDR3 loop: CSVPGVAVYNEQFF. CDR3 sequence (DNA): TGCAGCGTTCCCGGAGTAGCGGTCTACAATGAGCAGTTCTTC. The chain carries TRBV29-1 and TRBJ2-1, with D maybe TRBD2 (6 bases). V lost 5 bases and J lost 3, with 14 bases in between. Germline CDR1 SQVTM, CDR2 ANQGSEA. The CDR3 has 14 amino acids.

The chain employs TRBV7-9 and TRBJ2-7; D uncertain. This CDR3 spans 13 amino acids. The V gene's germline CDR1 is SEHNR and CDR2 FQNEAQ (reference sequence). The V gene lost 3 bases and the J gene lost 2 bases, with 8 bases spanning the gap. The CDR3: CASSFGSTYEQYF. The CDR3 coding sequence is TGTGCCAGCAGCTTCGGCTCAACCTACGAGCAGTACTTC. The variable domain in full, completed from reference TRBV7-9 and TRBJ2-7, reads DTGVSQNPRHKITKRGQNVTFRCDPISEHNRLYWYRQTLGQGPEFLTYFQNEAQLEKSRLLSDRFSAERPKGSFSTLEIQRTEQGDSAMYLCASSFGSTYEQYFGPGTRLTVT.

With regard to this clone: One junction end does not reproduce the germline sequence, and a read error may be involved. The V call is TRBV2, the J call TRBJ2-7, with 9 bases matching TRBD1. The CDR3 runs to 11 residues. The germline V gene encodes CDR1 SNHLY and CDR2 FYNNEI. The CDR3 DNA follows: TGTGCCAGCAACCCGGGACAGGGTGTAATCTTC. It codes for CASNPGQGVIF.

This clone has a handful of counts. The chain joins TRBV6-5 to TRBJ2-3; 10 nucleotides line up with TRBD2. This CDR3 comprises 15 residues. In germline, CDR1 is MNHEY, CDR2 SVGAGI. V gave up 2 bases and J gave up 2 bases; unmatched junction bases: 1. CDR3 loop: CASSYGLAATDTQYF. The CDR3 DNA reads TGTGCCAGCAGTTACGGACTAGCGGCCACAGATACGCAGTATTTT.

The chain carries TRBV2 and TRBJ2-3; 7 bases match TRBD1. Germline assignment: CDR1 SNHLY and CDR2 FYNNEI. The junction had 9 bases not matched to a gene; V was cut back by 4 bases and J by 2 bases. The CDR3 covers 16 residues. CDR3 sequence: CASSVFQDRNTDTQYF. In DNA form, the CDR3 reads TGTGCCAGCAGTGTATTTCAGGACAGGAACACAGATACGCAGTATTTT.

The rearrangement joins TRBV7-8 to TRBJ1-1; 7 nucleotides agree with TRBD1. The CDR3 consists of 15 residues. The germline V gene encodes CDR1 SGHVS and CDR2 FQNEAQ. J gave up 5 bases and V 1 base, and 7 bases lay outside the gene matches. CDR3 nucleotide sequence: TGTGCCAGCAGCTTAGTAGGGACAGAGAGAACTGAAGCTTTCTTT. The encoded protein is CASSLVGTERTEAFF.

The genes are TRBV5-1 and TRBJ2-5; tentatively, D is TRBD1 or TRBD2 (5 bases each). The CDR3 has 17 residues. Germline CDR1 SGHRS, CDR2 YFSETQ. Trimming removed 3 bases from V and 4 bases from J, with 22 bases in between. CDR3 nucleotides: TGCGCCAGCAGCTGGGGGACCGGTCTAAGACTACCAGAGACCCAGTACTTC. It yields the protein CASSWGTGLRLPETQYF.

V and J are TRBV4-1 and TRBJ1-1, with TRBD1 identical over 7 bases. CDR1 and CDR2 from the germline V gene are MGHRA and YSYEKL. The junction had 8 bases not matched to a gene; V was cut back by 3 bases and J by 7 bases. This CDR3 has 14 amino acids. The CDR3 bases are TGCGCCAGCAGCCAGCCGGGACAGCGAATTGAAGCTTTCTTT. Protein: CASSQPGQRIEAFF.

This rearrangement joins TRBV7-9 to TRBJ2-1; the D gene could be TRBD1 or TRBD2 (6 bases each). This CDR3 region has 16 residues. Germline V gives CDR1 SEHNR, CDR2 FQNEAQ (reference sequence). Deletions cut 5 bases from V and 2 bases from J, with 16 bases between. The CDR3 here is CASSPPEGVTYNEQFF. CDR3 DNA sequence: TGTGCCAGCAGCCCCCCGGAGGGGGTGACCTACAATGAGCAGTTCTTC.

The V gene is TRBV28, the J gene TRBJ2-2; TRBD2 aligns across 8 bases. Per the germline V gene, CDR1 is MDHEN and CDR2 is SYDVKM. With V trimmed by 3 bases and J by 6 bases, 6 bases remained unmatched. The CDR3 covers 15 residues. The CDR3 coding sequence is TGTGCCAGCAGTTTCGAGCGGGAGCATCCCGGGGAGCTGTTTTTT. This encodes CASSFEREHPGELFF.

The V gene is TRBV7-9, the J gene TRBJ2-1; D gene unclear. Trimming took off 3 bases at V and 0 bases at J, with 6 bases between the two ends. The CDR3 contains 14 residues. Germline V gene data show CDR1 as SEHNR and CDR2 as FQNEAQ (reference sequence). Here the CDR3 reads CASSFPRSYNEQFF. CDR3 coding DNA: TGTGCCAGCAGCTTCCCACGCTCCTACAATGAGCAGTTCTTC.